This TCR beta chain was sequenced for a study of regulatory T cells in long-lasting Graves disease. Study overall: Newly diagnosed Graves' patients had taken antithyroid drugs under 3 months. Study conclusions and caveats: Authors noted too few samples as a limitation.

The time point: newly diagnosed GD, antithyroid drugs for less than 3 months. Isolated PBMC RNA provided the starting material for the TCR library. Libraries of TCR beta came from iRepertoire HTBI primers plus Arm-PCR of CDR3 regions. TCRdb reprocessed the multiplex PCR reads with MiXCR, giving one entry per CDR3 protein. This table holds roughly 440,000 distinct CDR3 sequences, about a sixth found once. This clonotype was observed many times. Its matching antigen is unknown. The same specimen was also included in a second study, on T cells in Graves' hyperthyroidism and ophthalmopathy. That source notes: Calling Graves' hyperthyroidism stable meant ophthalmopathy did not progress within 18 months. TCR CDR3 underwent first-round RT-PCR with the HTBI primer set.

This TCR derives from a woman under 30 with Graves disease. The sample here was peripheral blood mononuclear cells (PBMCs), taken at new diagnosis, from a patient treated with antithyroid drugs.

CDR3 loop: CASRDTVGQYF. The CDR3, as DNA: TGTGCCAGCAGAGACACAGTCGGGCAGTACTTC. The chain employs TRBV28 and TRBJ2-7; no clear D. The CDR3 extends over 11 amino acids. V dropped 6 bases and J dropped 9 bases, with 12 bases sitting between them. Germline CDR1 and CDR2: MDHEN and SYDVKM.